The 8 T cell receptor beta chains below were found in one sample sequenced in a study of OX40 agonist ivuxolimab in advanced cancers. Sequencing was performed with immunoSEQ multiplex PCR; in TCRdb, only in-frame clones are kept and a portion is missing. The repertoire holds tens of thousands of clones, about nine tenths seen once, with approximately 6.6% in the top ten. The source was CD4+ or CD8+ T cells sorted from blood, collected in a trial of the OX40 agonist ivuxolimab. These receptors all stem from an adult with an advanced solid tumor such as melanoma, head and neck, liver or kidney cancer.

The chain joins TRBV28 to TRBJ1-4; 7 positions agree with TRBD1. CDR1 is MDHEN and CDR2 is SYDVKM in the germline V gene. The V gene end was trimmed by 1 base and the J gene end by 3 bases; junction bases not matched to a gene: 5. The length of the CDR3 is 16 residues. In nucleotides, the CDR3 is TGTGCCAGCAGTTTATTGAACAGGGGACCTAATGAAAAACTGTTTTTT. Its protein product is CASSLLNRGPNEKLFF.

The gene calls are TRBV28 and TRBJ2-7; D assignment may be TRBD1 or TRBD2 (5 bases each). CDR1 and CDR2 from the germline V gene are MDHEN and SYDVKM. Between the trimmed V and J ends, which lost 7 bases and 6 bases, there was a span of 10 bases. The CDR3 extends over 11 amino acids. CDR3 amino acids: CASMGVREQYF. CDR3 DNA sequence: TGTGCCAGCATGGGGGTTCGCGAGCAGTACTTC.

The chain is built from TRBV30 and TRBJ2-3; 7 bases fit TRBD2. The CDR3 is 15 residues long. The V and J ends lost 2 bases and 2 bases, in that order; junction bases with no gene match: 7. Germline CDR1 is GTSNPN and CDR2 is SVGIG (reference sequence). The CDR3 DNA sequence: TGTGCCTGGAGTAGCGGGATCGATTTCACAGATACGCAGTATTTT. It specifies CAWSSGIDFTDTQYF.

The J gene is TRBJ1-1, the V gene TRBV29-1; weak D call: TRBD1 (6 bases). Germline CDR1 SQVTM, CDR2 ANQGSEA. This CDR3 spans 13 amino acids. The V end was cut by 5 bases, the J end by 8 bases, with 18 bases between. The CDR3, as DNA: TGCAGCGTTCTTAAATTTAGGGGGTGGGAAGCTTTCTTT. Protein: CSVLKFRGWEAFF.

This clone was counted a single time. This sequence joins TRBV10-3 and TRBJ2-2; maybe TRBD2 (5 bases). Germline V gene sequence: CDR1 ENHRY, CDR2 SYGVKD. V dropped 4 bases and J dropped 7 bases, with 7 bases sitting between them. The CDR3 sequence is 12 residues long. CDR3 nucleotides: TGTGCCATCAGTGTCGAGGGCGGGGAGCTGTTTTTT. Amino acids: CAISVEGGELFF.

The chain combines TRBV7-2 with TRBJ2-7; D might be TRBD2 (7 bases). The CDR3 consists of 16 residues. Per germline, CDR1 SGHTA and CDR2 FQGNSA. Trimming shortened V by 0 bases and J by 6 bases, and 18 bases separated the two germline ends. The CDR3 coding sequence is TGTGCCAGCAGCTTAGCGCTAGGGGGAGGGCTCCTCGAGCAGTACTTC. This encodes CASSLALGGGLLEQYF.

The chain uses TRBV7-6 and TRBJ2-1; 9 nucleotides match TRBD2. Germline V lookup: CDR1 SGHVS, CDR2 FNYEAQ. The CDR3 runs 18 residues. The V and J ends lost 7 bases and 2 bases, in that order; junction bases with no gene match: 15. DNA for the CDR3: TGTGCCAGCACCCAAGCAGGGGGGCGGGAGGGAACCTACAATGAGCAGTTCTTC. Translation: CASTQAGGREGTYNEQFF.

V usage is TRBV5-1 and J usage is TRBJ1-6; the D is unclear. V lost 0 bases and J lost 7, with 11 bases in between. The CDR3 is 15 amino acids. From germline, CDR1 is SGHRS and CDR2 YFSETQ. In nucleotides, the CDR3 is TGCGCCAGCAGCTTGGTAGGAGTGAGGAATTCACCCCTCCACTTT. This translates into CASSLVGVRNSPLHF.